This T cell receptor (beta chain) was identified during a study of cytomegalovirus exposure and HLA in healthy donors. V was shortened by 2 bases and J by 5 bases, with 8 bases between the two germline ends. From germline, CDR1 is SEHNR and CDR2 FQNEAQ (reference sequence). This CDR3 is 13 amino acids long. PCR employed 60 Vbeta and 13 Jbeta primers. The protocol was immunoSEQ multiplex PCR, while the TCRdb copy is restricted to in-frame clones and leaves out a portion. In the table there are under 150,000 clones, around 75% of which are singletons. This clonotype was obtained from a woman aged 40 to 49 in good health and CMV-seronegative. Sequenced sample: PBMCs. The V and J genes are TRBV7-9 and TRBJ2-3; D is perhaps TRBD2 (5 bases). The CDR3 DNA follows: TGTGCCAGCAGCTTAATTGAGGGAGATACGCAGTATTTT. It encodes CASSLIEGDTQYF.